These 17 T cell receptor beta chains came from one sample sequenced in a study of T cell responses to AZD1222 COVID-19 vaccine. Clones were read by immunoSEQ multiplex PCR, and TCRdb kept only the in-frame ones, dropping some. The sample has 150,000 or so clones, 91% seen once. The starting material was peripheral blood, obtained 28 days after the second AZD1222 dose. The source is an adult who received the AZD1222 COVID-19 vaccine.

This rearrangement joins TRBV5-4 to TRBJ2-7; 9 bases are a match to TRBD2. The CDR3 has 15 amino acids. Per the germline V gene, CDR1 is SGHNT and CDR2 is YYREEE (reference sequence). J gave up 0 bases and V 3 bases, and 4 bases lay outside the gene matches. CDR3 in amino acids: CASSSSSGASYEQYF. CDR3 DNA: TGTGCCAGCAGCTCATCTAGCGGGGCCTCCTACGAGCAGTACTTC.

This rearrangement joins TRBV21-1 to TRBJ1-3. TRBV21-1 is a known pseudogene. The CDR3 sequence is 12 residues long. CDR3 sequence: CASSASGNTIYF. DNA of the CDR3: TGTGCCAGCAGCGCCTCTGGAAACACCATATATTTT.

The chain combines TRBV5-4 with TRBJ2-3; 10 bases are a match to TRBD2. In germline, CDR1 is SGHNT, CDR2 YYREEE (reference sequence). The CDR3 loop spans 15 amino acids. Trimming took 5 bases from V and 4 from J; bases not matched to a gene: 7. The CDR3 bases are TGTGCCAGCAGTGCGACTAGCGGGCTCTCAGATACGCAGTATTTT. Translating it yields CASSATSGLSDTQYF.

The chain recombines TRBV5-1 with TRBJ2-7; 7 bases are shared with TRBD2. Trimming took 7 bases from V and 3 from J; bases not matched to a gene: 10. This CDR3 spans 14 amino acids. Germline CDR1 SGHRS, CDR2 YFSETQ. CDR3 loop: CASSGQGGVYEQYF. CDR3 sequence (DNA): TGCGCCAGCTCAGGGCAGGGAGGGGTCTACGAGCAGTACTTC.

The chain recombines TRBV19 with TRBJ1-4; D is undetermined. This CDR3 has 16 amino acids. CDR1 and CDR2 from the germline V gene are LNHDA and SQIVND (reference sequence). Trimming cost V 7 bases and J 7 bases, with 22 bases left between them. CDR3 loop: CASTLSGRLYREKLFF. The CDR3 DNA reads TGTGCCAGTACCCTGTCGGGCAGGCTGTACCGTGAAAAACTGTTTTTT.

The rearrangement links TRBV11-2 to TRBJ2-7; D tentatively fits TRBD1 or TRBD2 (6 bases each). Deletions cut 1 base from V and 1 base from J, with 11 bases between. The CDR3 has 15 residues. Germline loops: CDR1 SGHAT, CDR2 FQNNGV. The CDR3 DNA is TGTGCCAGCAGCTTAGGTACAGGGAGGTCCTACGAGCAGTACTTC. Amino acid sequence: CASSLGTGRSYEQYF.

The rearrangement uses TRBV5-1 and TRBJ1-4, with 10 bases fitting TRBD1. CDR1 and CDR2 from the germline V gene are SGHRS and YFSETQ. This CDR3 contains 15 residues. V shed 2 bases and J 7 bases; nucleotides not matched to a gene: 5. The CDR3 DNA reads TGCGCCAGCAGCTTACGACAGGGGGCAGGTGAAAAACTGTTTTTT. Protein sequence: CASSLRQGAGEKLFF.

V and J are TRBV2 and TRBJ2-1, with D possibly matching TRBD1 (5 bases). Trimming pared 10 bases from V and 0 bases from J, leaving 13 bases between. Germline V gene data show CDR1 as SNHLY and CDR2 as FYNNEI. The CDR3 spans 14 residues. CDR3 bases: TGTGCCACCCGGACATATAGCTCCTACAATGAGCAGTTCTTC. It yields the protein CATRTYSSYNEQFF. Based on the CDR3 plus reference TRBV2 and TRBJ2-1, the full variable domain is EPEVTQTPSHQVTQMGQEVILRCVPISNHLYFYWYRQILGQKVEFLVSFYNNEISEKSEIFDDQFSVERPDGSNFTLKIRSTKLEDSAMYFCATRTYSSYNEQFFGPGTRLTVL.

V gene TRBV5-1 combines with J gene TRBJ2-7; D might be TRBD1 or TRBD2, each matching 5 bases. CDR1 and CDR2 (germline): SGHRS, YFSETQ. V lost 4 bases, J lost 4 bases, and 15 bases lay in between. This CDR3 region has 14 residues. The CDR3 loop reads CASSGDGSGYEQYF. The CDR3 coding sequence is TGCGCCAGCAGCGGGGACGGATCGGGGTACGAGCAGTACTTC.

The chain combines TRBV6-2 or TRBV6-3 with TRBJ1-1, with a tentative D call TRBD1 (6 bases). V lost 5 bases to trimming and J lost 5 bases, with 9 bases between them. The CDR3 runs 12 residues. Per the germline V gene, CDR1 is MNHEY and CDR2 is SVGEGT. The CDR3 loop is CASSQGWTEAFF. The CDR3 bases are TGTGCCAGCAGTCAGGGGTGGACTGAAGCTTTCTTT.

A few counts support this clone. This chain joins TRBV7-9 and TRBJ2-7; D unclear. V was clipped by 5 bases and J by 6 bases, with 14 bases between them. From germline, CDR1 is SEHNR and CDR2 FQNEAQ (reference sequence). The CDR3 runs 13 residues. The CDR3 DNA sequence: TGTGCCAGCAGCCACGGATGGGGTCGCGAGCAGTACTTC. This encodes CASSHGWGREQYF.

J is TRBJ2-5 and V is TRBV6-5; D not resolved. CDR3 length: 13 amino acids. V lost 4 bases and J 1 base, leaving 7 bases between the germline ends. Germline CDR1 is MNHEY and CDR2 is SVGAGI. The CDR3 sequence: CASSLFLQETQYF. Here the CDR3 DNA reads TGTGCCAGCAGTTTATTCCTCCAAGAGACCCAGTACTTC.

This chain uses TRBV7-2 with TRBJ1-2, with D perhaps TRBD1 (5 bases). Germline V lookup: CDR1 SGHTA, CDR2 FQGNSA. Between the trimmed V and J ends, which lost 5 bases and 4 bases, there was a span of 17 bases. The length of the CDR3 is 15 residues. The CDR3 DNA reads as TGTGCCAGCAGCACAGGTTTGGGGGGGATCTATGGCTACACCTTC. This gives the protein CASSTGLGGIYGYTF. Filled out from reference TRBV7-2 and TRBJ1-2, the complete variable domain reads GAGVSQSPSNKVTEKGKDVELRCDPISGHTALYWYRQSLGQGLEFLIYFQGNSAPDKSGLPSDRFSAERTGGSVSTLTIQRTQQEDSAVYLCASSTGLGGIYGYTFGSGTRLTVV.

This sequence joins TRBV6-5 and TRBJ1-1; D is undetermined. This CDR3 region has 14 residues. Trimming removed 6 bases at V and 0 bases at J, with 11 bases between. Germline V gene data show CDR1 as MNHEY and CDR2 as SVGAGI. CDR3 DNA sequence: TGTGCCAGCAGCGATGACACTCTGAACACTGAAGCTTTCTTT. Protein product: CASSDDTLNTEAFF.

The V gene is TRBV10-3, the J gene TRBJ2-2, with D possibly called TRBD1 or TRBD2 (5 bases each). In germline, CDR1 is ENHRY, CDR2 SYGVKD. CDR3 length: 14 amino acids. Deletions cut 11 bases from V and 8 bases from J, with 21 bases between. The CDR3 sequence is CASGTALGSGELFF. The CDR3 nucleotides are TGTGCCTCCGGGACCGCGTTGGGGTCTGGGGAGCTGTTTTTT.

This chain links TRBV5-1 with TRBJ1-1, with no clear D. Germline V gene lookup returns CDR1 SGHRS and CDR2 YFSETQ. This CDR3 spans 17 amino acids. V gave up 6 bases and J gave up 4 bases, with 25 bases separating them. The DNA of the CDR3 is TGCGCCAGCACCATTACCAGCGGGGTCCCTGGAAGCACTGAAGCTTTCTTT. Residues: CASTITSGVPGSTEAFF. The full variable domain, with the rest looked up from reference TRBV5-1 and TRBJ1-1, is KAGVTQTPRYLIKTRGQQVTLSCSPISGHRSVSWYQQTPGQGLQFLFEYFSETQRNKGNFPGRFSGRQFSNSRSEMNVSTLELGDSALYLCASTITSGVPGSTEAFFGQGTRLTVV.

The chain has TRBV28 and TRBJ2-2; D unresolved. There are 14 residues in the CDR3. Germline values: CDR1 MDHEN, CDR2 SYDVKM. Between the trimmed V and J ends, which lost 5 bases and 5 bases, there was a span of 12 bases. The CDR3 loop is CASSDLLGTGELFF. The CDR3 DNA follows: TGTGCCAGCAGTGACCTCCTGGGGACCGGGGAGCTGTTTTTT.